Listed below are T cell receptor beta chains from one sample, sequenced in a study of blood T cells in healthy people across ages. TCRdb analysed the 5' RACE reads with MiXCR anew, one entry per CDR3 protein. The sample lists 1.5 million or so distinct CDR3 sequences, around two fifths occurring once. The sample taken for sequencing was blood. Source of these receptors: a woman younger than 35 in good health. CDR3s include the opening cysteine and the closing phenylalanine or tryptophan. The order of the fields is D gene, J gene, V gene, clone size, CDR3 protein, CDR3 DNA. The D gene is left open where the match is weak. The size field is filled for only some rows; it gives once, few, many or a size class.

d_call: NA; j_call: TRBJ1-4; v_call: TRBV15; clone_size: few; cdr3_aa: CATSRDPGASNEKLFF; cdr3_nt: TGTGCCACCAGCAGAGACCCCGGGGCGTCTAATGAAAAACTGTTTTTT
d_call: NA; j_call: TRBJ2-1; v_call: TRBV12-3/TRBV12-4; clone_size: many; cdr3_aa: CASTPGSLYNEQFF; cdr3_nt: TGTGCCAGCACCCCCGGGTCTCTCTACAATGAGCAGTTCTTC
d_call: NA; j_call: TRBJ2-2; v_call: TRBV20-1; clone_size: NA; cdr3_aa: CSARPPSQGFGTGELFF; cdr3_nt: TGCAGTGCTAGGCCTCCCTCTCAGGGGTTTGGGACCGGGGAGCTGTTTTTT
d_call: NA; j_call: TRBJ2-5; v_call: TRBV12-3/TRBV12-4; clone_size: many; cdr3_aa: CASSPTSGGETQYF; cdr3_nt: TGTGCCAGCAGCCCGACTAGTGGGGGGGAGACCCAGTACTTC
d_call: NA; j_call: TRBJ2-7; v_call: TRBV6-6; clone_size: few; cdr3_aa: CASSYTQYEQYF; cdr3_nt: TGTGCCAGCAGTTACACTCAATACGAGCAGTACTTC
d_call: NA; j_call: TRBJ1-2; v_call: TRBV5-5; clone_size: NA; cdr3_aa: CASSFVGAGNYGYTF; cdr3_nt: TGTGCCAGCAGCTTTGTGGGGGCGGGAAACTATGGCTACACCTTC
d_call: NA; j_call: TRBJ2-7; v_call: TRBV20-1; clone_size: NA; cdr3_aa: CSAGSDLNHEQYF; cdr3_nt: TGCAGTGCTGGATCGGACCTGAACCACGAGCAGTACTTC
d_call: NA; j_call: TRBJ1-2; v_call: TRBV20-1; clone_size: NA; cdr3_aa: CSAGTPGRLGGYTF; cdr3_nt: TGCAGTGCTGGGACGCCTGGGCGGCTCGGAGGCTACACCTTC
d_call: NA; j_call: TRBJ2-1; v_call: TRBV6-6; clone_size: NA; cdr3_aa: CATAQDRLNEQFF; cdr3_nt: TGTGCCACCGCCCAAGACCGCCTCAATGAGCAGTTCTTC
d_call: NA; j_call: TRBJ2-7; v_call: TRBV28; clone_size: NA; cdr3_aa: CASSPEQVVYEQYF; cdr3_nt: TGTGCCAGCAGTCCTGAACAGGTTGTCTACGAGCAGTACTTC
d_call: NA; j_call: TRBJ2-1; v_call: TRBV29-1; clone_size: NA; cdr3_aa: CSANRGWYEQFF; cdr3_nt: TGCAGCGCCAATAGAGGGTGGTATGAGCAGTTCTTC
d_call: NA; j_call: TRBJ2-3; v_call: TRBV7-3; clone_size: NA; cdr3_aa: CASSALGALSVVSTDTQYF; cdr3_nt: TGTGCCAGCAGCGCCCTAGGGGCTCTTAGTGTGGTCTCCACAGATACGCAGTATTTT
d_call: TRBD1; j_call: TRBJ2-7; v_call: TRBV27; clone_size: NA; cdr3_aa: CASSSPGTGYRYEQYF; cdr3_nt: TGTGCCAGCAGTTCGCCCGGGACAGGGTACCGCTACGAGCAGTACTTC
d_call: TRBD2; j_call: TRBJ2-3; v_call: TRBV7-8; clone_size: few; cdr3_aa: CASSLRVVTSGTTDTQYF; cdr3_nt: TGTGCCAGCAGCTTACGCGTGGTGACTAGCGGGACCACAGATACGCAGTATTTT
d_call: TRBD2; j_call: TRBJ2-1; v_call: TRBV30; clone_size: once; cdr3_aa: CAWGTSGSWDEQFF; cdr3_nt: TGTGCCTGGGGCACTAGCGGGAGTTGGGATGAGCAGTTCTTC
d_call: NA; j_call: TRBJ1-2; v_call: TRBV20-1; clone_size: few; cdr3_aa: CSARDLGRINNYGYTF; cdr3_nt: TGCAGTGCTAGAGATCTGGGACGGATAAATAACTATGGCTACACCTTC
d_call: TRBD1; j_call: TRBJ2-3; v_call: TRBV24-1; clone_size: few; cdr3_aa: CATSDRTGTDTQYF; cdr3_nt: TGTGCCACCAGTGATCGGACAGGGACGGATACGCAGTATTTT
d_call: NA; j_call: TRBJ2-2; v_call: TRBV10-3; clone_size: NA; cdr3_aa: CAIRTESNTGELFF; cdr3_nt: TGTGCCATCAGGACGGAATCGAACACCGGGGAGCTGTTTTTT
d_call: TRBD2; j_call: TRBJ2-3; v_call: TRBV9; clone_size: NA; cdr3_aa: CASSSGGHSDTQYF; cdr3_nt: TGTGCCAGCAGCTCGGGGGGGCATTCAGATACGCAGTATTTT
d_call: NA; j_call: TRBJ2-7; v_call: TRBV20-1; clone_size: NA; cdr3_aa: CSARDVIYEQYF; cdr3_nt: TGCAGTGCTAGAGACGTGATCTACGAGCAGTACTTC
d_call: TRBD1; j_call: TRBJ2-5; v_call: TRBV11-2; clone_size: NA; cdr3_aa: CASSSDRSWGLAETQYF; cdr3_nt: TGTGCCAGCAGCTCGGACAGGTCATGGGGTTTGGCAGAGACCCAGTACTTC
d_call: NA; j_call: TRBJ2-2; v_call: TRBV10-3; clone_size: many; cdr3_aa: CAIRQDYSGLGGELFF; cdr3_nt: TGTGCCATCAGGCAGGACTATAGCGGCTTAGGCGGGGAGCTGTTTTTT
d_call: TRBD2; j_call: TRBJ2-3; v_call: TRBV20-1; clone_size: NA; cdr3_aa: CSGQVGSGGAPTDTQYF; cdr3_nt: TGCAGTGGGCAGGTGGGAAGCGGGGGGGCCCCCACAGATACGCAGTATTTT
d_call: NA; j_call: TRBJ1-1; v_call: TRBV13; clone_size: few; cdr3_aa: CASSLSGSEAFF; cdr3_nt: TGTGCCAGCAGCTTATCGGGGTCTGAAGCTTTCTTT
d_call: NA; j_call: TRBJ1-1; v_call: TRBV12-3/TRBV12-4; clone_size: NA; cdr3_aa: CASSLAGKSTEAFF; cdr3_nt: TGTGCCAGCAGTTTGGCAGGGAAGAGCACTGAAGCTTTCTTT
d_call: NA; j_call: TRBJ2-7; v_call: TRBV2; clone_size: NA; cdr3_aa: CASSELIGTSSYEQYF; cdr3_nt: TGTGCCAGCAGTGAACTGATTGGGACCAGCTCCTACGAGCAGTACTTC
d_call: NA; j_call: TRBJ2-1; v_call: TRBV7-3; clone_size: NA; cdr3_aa: CASSSSGGHPGDEQFF; cdr3_nt: TGTGCCAGCAGCTCGTCAGGGGGGCATCCTGGGGATGAGCAGTTCTTC
d_call: NA; j_call: TRBJ2-5; v_call: TRBV7-9; clone_size: few; cdr3_aa: CASSLIGATVEETQYF; cdr3_nt: TGTGCCAGCAGCTTAATTGGCGCAACCGTGGAAGAGACCCAGTACTTC
d_call: NA; j_call: TRBJ2-7; v_call: TRBV7-7; clone_size: few; cdr3_aa: CASSPLGPAYEQYF; cdr3_nt: TGTGCTAGCAGCCCTCTCGGCCCCGCCTACGAGCAGTACTTC
d_call: NA; j_call: TRBJ2-3; v_call: TRBV4-2; clone_size: NA; cdr3_aa: CASSQTSGQATDTQYF; cdr3_nt: TGTGCCAGCAGCCAAACTTCGGGACAAGCTACAGATACGCAGTATTTT
d_call: TRBD1; j_call: TRBJ1-2; v_call: TRBV20-1; clone_size: NA; cdr3_aa: CSAQDRVYGYTF; cdr3_nt: TGCAGTGCCCAGGACAGGGTCTATGGCTACACCTTC
d_call: TRBD2; j_call: TRBJ2-1; v_call: TRBV7-9; clone_size: few; cdr3_aa: CASHKDSQGLANEQFF; cdr3_nt: TGTGCCAGCCACAAGGACAGCCAAGGACTAGCTAATGAGCAGTTCTTC
d_call: NA; j_call: TRBJ1-4; v_call: TRBV4-1; clone_size: few; cdr3_aa: CASSPAFTDIIGEKLFF; cdr3_nt: TGCGCCAGCAGCCCCGCCTTCACGGACATAATTGGTGAAAAACTGTTTTTT
d_call: NA; j_call: TRBJ2-3; v_call: TRBV29-1; clone_size: NA; cdr3_aa: CSVVSWTIDTDTLYF; cdr3_nt: TGCAGCGTTGTTTCTTGGACCATAGATACAGATACGCTGTATTTT
d_call: NA; j_call: TRBJ2-5; v_call: TRBV3-1; clone_size: NA; cdr3_aa: CASSQVGSLQETQYF; cdr3_nt: TGTGCCAGCAGCCAAGTGGGAAGTTTGCAAGAGACCCAGTACTTC
d_call: NA; j_call: TRBJ2-3; v_call: TRBV4-2; clone_size: NA; cdr3_aa: CASSQDRFGRTDTQYF; cdr3_nt: TGTGCCAGCAGCCAAGATAGGTTCGGACGCACAGATACGCAGTATTTT
d_call: TRBD1; j_call: TRBJ2-2; v_call: TRBV27; clone_size: NA; cdr3_aa: CASTGGTGNTGELFF; cdr3_nt: TGTGCCAGCACCGGAGGGACAGGGAACACCGGGGAGCTGTTTTTT
d_call: TRBD1; j_call: TRBJ2-7; v_call: TRBV2; clone_size: NA; cdr3_aa: CASSGQGFGEQYF; cdr3_nt: TGTGCCAGCAGTGGACAGGGGTTTGGAGAGCAGTACTTC
d_call: NA; j_call: TRBJ1-1; v_call: TRBV2; clone_size: NA; cdr3_aa: CASRRANTEAFF; cdr3_nt: TGTGCCAGCAGGCGGGCGAACACTGAAGCTTTCTTT
d_call: TRBD2; j_call: TRBJ2-3; v_call: TRBV27; clone_size: once; cdr3_aa: CASSFLGASGSVADTQYF; cdr3_nt: TGTGCCAGCAGTTTCCTGGGGGCTAGCGGGAGTGTAGCAGATACGCAGTATTTT
d_call: TRBD1; j_call: TRBJ2-7; v_call: TRBV4-1; clone_size: NA; cdr3_aa: CASSQVRTGVSLEQYF; cdr3_nt: TGCGCCAGCAGCCAAGTGAGGACAGGGGTGTCCCTCGAGCAGTACTTC
d_call: TRBD2; j_call: TRBJ2-1; v_call: TRBV3-1; clone_size: NA; cdr3_aa: CASSQGVGAGRYNEQFF; cdr3_nt: TGTGCCAGCAGCCAAGGGGTTGGAGCGGGGCGCTACAATGAGCAGTTCTTC
d_call: NA; j_call: TRBJ2-6; v_call: TRBV12-3/TRBV12-4; clone_size: few; cdr3_aa: CASRLRTSGTDVLTF; cdr3_nt: TGTGCCAGCAGGTTGAGGACCTCTGGGACCGACGTCCTGACTTTC
d_call: NA; j_call: TRBJ2-7; v_call: TRBV27; clone_size: NA; cdr3_aa: CASSSVGRVVSYEQYF; cdr3_nt: TGTGCCAGCAGTTCCGTGGGGCGGGTGGTTTCCTACGAGCAGTACTTC
d_call: NA; j_call: TRBJ2-2; v_call: TRBV28; clone_size: NA; cdr3_aa: CASSPIQGSGTGELFF; cdr3_nt: TGTGCCAGCAGTCCGATACAGGGATCGGGCACCGGGGAGCTGTTTTTT
d_call: NA; j_call: TRBJ2-1; v_call: TRBV6-2/TRBV6-3; clone_size: NA; cdr3_aa: CASISGSGHSWGGSYNEQFF; cdr3_nt: TGTGCCAGCATTTCCGGATCGGGACATAGTTGGGGGGGCTCCTACAATGAGCAGTTCTTC
d_call: TRBD1; j_call: TRBJ2-7; v_call: TRBV20-1; clone_size: many; cdr3_aa: CSAVGQGMAYEQYF; cdr3_nt: TGCAGTGCTGTAGGACAGGGAATGGCCTACGAGCAGTACTTC
d_call: TRBD2; j_call: TRBJ2-7; v_call: TRBV6-1; clone_size: NA; cdr3_aa: CASSASGNSYEQYF; cdr3_nt: TGTGCCAGCAGTGCGAGCGGGAACTCCTACGAGCAGTACTTC
d_call: NA; j_call: TRBJ1-5; v_call: TRBV20-1; clone_size: NA; cdr3_aa: CSAGGHSNQPQHF; cdr3_nt: TGCAGTGCCGGAGGGCATAGCAATCAGCCCCAGCATTTT
d_call: TRBD2; j_call: TRBJ2-1; v_call: TRBV5-1; clone_size: few; cdr3_aa: CASSSPGLAYNEQFF; cdr3_nt: TGCGCCAGCAGCTCTCCGGGACTAGCCTACAATGAGCAGTTCTTC
d_call: NA; j_call: TRBJ2-3; v_call: TRBV11-2; clone_size: NA; cdr3_aa: CASSLAQRGTQYF; cdr3_nt: TGTGCCAGCAGCTTAGCTCAGAGGGGCACGCAGTATTTT
d_call: NA; j_call: TRBJ2-3; v_call: TRBV10-3; clone_size: few; cdr3_aa: CAMSRSRTDTQYF; cdr3_nt: TGTGCCATGTCCAGATCGCGCACAGATACGCAGTATTTT
d_call: NA; j_call: TRBJ1-2; v_call: TRBV29-1; clone_size: few; cdr3_aa: CSVEDRSSYGYTF; cdr3_nt: TGCAGCGTTGAAGACAGGAGCTCGTATGGCTACACCTTC
d_call: NA; j_call: TRBJ1-2; v_call: TRBV12-3/TRBV12-4; clone_size: many; cdr3_aa: CASSWGYGYTF; cdr3_nt: TGTGCCAGCAGTTGGGGCTATGGCTACACCTTC
d_call: TRBD1; j_call: TRBJ1-2; v_call: TRBV29-1; clone_size: few; cdr3_aa: CSVVNFLQGHYGYTF; cdr3_nt: TGCAGCGTTGTTAATTTTCTACAGGGGCACTATGGCTACACCTTC
d_call: TRBD2; j_call: TRBJ2-1; v_call: TRBV30; clone_size: NA; cdr3_aa: CAWIPGTSRYNEQFF; cdr3_nt: TGTGCCTGGATACCCGGGACTAGCCGCTACAATGAGCAGTTCTTC
d_call: TRBD2; j_call: TRBJ2-1; v_call: TRBV5-6; clone_size: NA; cdr3_aa: CASRILAGGLDEQFF; cdr3_nt: TGTGCCAGCAGGATCCTAGCGGGGGGGTTGGATGAGCAGTTCTTC